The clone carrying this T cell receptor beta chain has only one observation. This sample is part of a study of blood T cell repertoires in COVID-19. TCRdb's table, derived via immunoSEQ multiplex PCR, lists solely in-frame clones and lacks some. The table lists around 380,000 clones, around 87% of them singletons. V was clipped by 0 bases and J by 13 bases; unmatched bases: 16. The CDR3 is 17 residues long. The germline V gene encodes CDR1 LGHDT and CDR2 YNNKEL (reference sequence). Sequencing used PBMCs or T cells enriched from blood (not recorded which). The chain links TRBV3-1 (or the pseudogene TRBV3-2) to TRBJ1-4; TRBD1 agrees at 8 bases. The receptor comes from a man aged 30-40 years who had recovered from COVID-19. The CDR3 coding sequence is TGTGCCAGCAGCCAAGAAGGCGTGACAGGGGCCTCCATACGACTGTTTTTT. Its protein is CASSQEGVTGASIRLFF.